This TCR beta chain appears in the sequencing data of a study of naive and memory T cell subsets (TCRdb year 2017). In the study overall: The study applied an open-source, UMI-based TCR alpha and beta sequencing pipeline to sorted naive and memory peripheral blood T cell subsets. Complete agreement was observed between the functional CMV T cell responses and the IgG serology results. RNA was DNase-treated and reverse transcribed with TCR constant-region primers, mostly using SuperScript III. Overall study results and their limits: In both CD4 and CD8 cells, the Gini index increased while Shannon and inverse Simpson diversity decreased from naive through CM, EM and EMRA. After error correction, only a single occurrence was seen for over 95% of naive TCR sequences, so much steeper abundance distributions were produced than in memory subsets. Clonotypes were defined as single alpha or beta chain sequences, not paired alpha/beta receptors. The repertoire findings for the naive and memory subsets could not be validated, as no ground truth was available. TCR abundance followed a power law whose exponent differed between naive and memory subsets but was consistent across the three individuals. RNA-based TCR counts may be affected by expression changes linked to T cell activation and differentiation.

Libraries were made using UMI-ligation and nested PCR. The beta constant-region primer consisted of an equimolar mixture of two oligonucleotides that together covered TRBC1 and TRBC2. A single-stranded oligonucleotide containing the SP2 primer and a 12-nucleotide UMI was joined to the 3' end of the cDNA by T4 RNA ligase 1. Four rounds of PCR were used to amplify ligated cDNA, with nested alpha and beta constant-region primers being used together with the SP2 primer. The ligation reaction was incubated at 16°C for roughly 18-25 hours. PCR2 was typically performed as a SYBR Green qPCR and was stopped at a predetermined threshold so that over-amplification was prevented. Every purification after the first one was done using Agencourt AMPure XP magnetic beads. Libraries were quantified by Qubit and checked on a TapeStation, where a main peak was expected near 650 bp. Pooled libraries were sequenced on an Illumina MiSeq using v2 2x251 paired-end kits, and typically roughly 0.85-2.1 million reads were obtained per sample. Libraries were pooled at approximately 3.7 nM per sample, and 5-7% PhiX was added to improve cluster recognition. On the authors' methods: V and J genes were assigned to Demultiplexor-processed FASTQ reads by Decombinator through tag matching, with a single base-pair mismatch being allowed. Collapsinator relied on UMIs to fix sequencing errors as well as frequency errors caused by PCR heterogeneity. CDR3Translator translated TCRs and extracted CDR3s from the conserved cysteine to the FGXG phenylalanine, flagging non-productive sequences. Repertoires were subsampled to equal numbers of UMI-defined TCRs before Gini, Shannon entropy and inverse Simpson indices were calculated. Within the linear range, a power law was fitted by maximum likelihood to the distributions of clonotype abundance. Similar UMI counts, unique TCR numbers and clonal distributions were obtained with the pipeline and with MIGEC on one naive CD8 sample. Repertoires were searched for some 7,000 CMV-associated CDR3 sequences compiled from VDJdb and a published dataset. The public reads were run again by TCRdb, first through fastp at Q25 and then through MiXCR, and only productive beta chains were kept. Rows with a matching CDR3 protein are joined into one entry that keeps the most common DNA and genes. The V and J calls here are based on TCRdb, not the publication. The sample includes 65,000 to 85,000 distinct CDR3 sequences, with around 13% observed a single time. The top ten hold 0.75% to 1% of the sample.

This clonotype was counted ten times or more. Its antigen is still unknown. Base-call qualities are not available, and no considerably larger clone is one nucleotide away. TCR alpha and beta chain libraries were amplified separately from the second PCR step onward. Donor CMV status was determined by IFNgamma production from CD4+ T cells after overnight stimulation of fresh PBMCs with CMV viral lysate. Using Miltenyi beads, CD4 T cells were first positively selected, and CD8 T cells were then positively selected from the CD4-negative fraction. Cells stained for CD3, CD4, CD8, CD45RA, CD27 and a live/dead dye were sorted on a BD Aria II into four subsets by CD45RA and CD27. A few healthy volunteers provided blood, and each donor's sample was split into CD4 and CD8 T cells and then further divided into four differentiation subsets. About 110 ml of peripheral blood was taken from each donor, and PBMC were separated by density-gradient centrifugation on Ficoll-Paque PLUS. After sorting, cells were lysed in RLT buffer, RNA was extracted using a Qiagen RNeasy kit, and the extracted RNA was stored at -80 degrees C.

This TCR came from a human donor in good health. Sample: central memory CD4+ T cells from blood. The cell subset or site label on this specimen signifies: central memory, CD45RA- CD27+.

The CDR3 has the sequence CASSLGNSGRTDTQYF. The DNA sequence follows: TGTGCCAGCTCACTGGGAAATAGCGGACGCACAGATACGCAGTATTTT. The rearrangement combines TRBV18 with TRBJ2-3, and possibly TRBD2, on 6 matching bases. The germline ends are 15 bases apart after V is trimmed by 4 bases and J by 1 base. Taken from cysteine to phenylalanine, the CDR3 has 16 residues. This entry keeps only the CDR3 DNA: 48 bases, framed from base 1. The CDR1 and CDR2 encoded by the germline V gene are KGHSH and LQKENI.